The 30 T cell receptor beta chains listed next were all sequenced from one sample in a study of T cells in Graves' hyperthyroidism and ophthalmopathy. Amplification of TCR beta CDR3 regions used RNA as the template. The study used the HTBI primer set for a first-round RT-PCR of the TCR CDR3. MiXCR was run by TCRdb on the multiplex PCR reads, yielding one entry per CDR3 protein. The sample lists more than 600,000 distinct CDR3 sequences, about a sixth occurring once. Material for sequencing was blood. The receptors originated from a man aged 18 to 35 with Graves' hyperthyroidism.

The chain links TRBV12-5 to TRBJ1-1; a weak D match, TRBD1 (6 bases). Per germline, CDR1 LGHNT and CDR2 FRNRAP. With 0 bases removed from V and 1 base from J, the gap between germline ends came to 15 bases. The CDR3 runs to 17 residues. The CDR3 region is CASGLVLGRGRNTEAFF. CDR3 bases: TGTGCTAGTGGTTTGGTACTGGGAAGGGGGAGGAACACTGAAGCTTTCTTT.

This clonotype was counted many times. This chain connects TRBV15 to TRBJ1-5, with D possibly being TRBD1 (6 bases). Looked up from germline, CDR1 is LNHNV and CDR2 is YYDKDF (reference sequence). Trimming took off 5 bases at V and 1 base at J, with 12 bases between the two ends. The CDR3 contains 15 residues. The CDR3 sequence: CATSLTGGSNQPQHF. CDR3 in DNA: TGTGCCACCAGCCTGACAGGCGGGAGCAATCAGCCCCAGCATTTT.

There are many counts of this clonotype. The chain links TRBV10-3 to TRBJ1-1; TRBD1 might be the D (5 bases). Germline CDR1 is ENHRY and CDR2 is SYGVKD. The CDR3 has 14 amino acids. Trimming removed 6 bases from V and 1 base from J, with 12 bases in between. CDR3 nucleotide sequence: TGTGCCATCAGAGAGGGACGGAGGAACACTGAAGCTTTCTTT. Amino acid sequence: CAIREGRRNTEAFF.

This clonotype was found a few times. The chain combines TRBV10-3 with TRBJ2-2; D remains ambiguous. Germline loops: CDR1 ENHRY, CDR2 SYGVKD. V gave up 0 bases and J gave up 7 bases, with 12 bases separating them. The CDR3 has 15 residues. The CDR3 nucleotides are TGTGCCATCAGTGAGTCACGACTTGTGGGCGGGGAGCTGTTTTTT. It encodes CAISESRLVGGELFF.

This clonotype was counted at least ten times. The J gene is TRBJ2-3, the V gene TRBV24-1; 12 nucleotides line up with TRBD1. The V segment lost 2 bases and the J segment 4 bases; nucleotides outside the gene matches: 15. Germline values: CDR1 KGHDR, CDR2 SFDVKD. The CDR3 is 20 residues long. The CDR3: CATSDSIRGTGGAVADTQYF. The CDR3, as DNA: TGTGCCACCAGTGATTCTATTCGGGGGACAGGGGGCGCGGTGGCAGATACGCAGTATTTT.

The chain combines TRBV7-9 with TRBJ1-3, with unresolved D. Germline-derived CDR1 and CDR2 are SEHNR and FQNEAQ (reference sequence). V lost 4 bases and J 4 bases, leaving 14 bases between the germline ends. The CDR3 has 15 amino acids. CDR3 residues: CASSSGSFSGNTIYF. As DNA, the CDR3 is TGTGCCAGCAGCTCCGGGTCTTTCTCGGGAAACACCATATATTTT. Using reference TRBV7-9 and TRBJ1-3 for the parts outside the CDR3, the full variable domain is DTGVSQNPRHKITKRGQNVTFRCDPISEHNRLYWYRQTLGQGPEFLTYFQNEAQLEKSRLLSDRFSAERPKGSFSTLEIQRTEQGDSAMYLCASSSGSFSGNTIYFGEGSWLTVV.

V gene TRBV9 combines with J gene TRBJ1-6; D ambiguous. Trimming shortened V by 0 bases and J by 3 bases, and 13 bases separated the two germline ends. The CDR3 extends over 17 amino acids. Germline CDR1 SGDLS, CDR2 YYNGEE. CDR3 amino acids: CASSVGAGRHYNSPLHF. CDR3 DNA sequence: TGTGCCAGCAGCGTAGGTGCGGGCAGGCACTATAATTCACCCCTCCACTTT.

The V call is TRBV4-3, the J call TRBJ2-1; D possibly corresponds to TRBD1 (5 bases). V dropped 1 base and J dropped 9 bases, with 13 bases sitting between them. The CDR3 is made up of 14 amino acids. Germline CDR1 reads LGHNA; CDR2 reads YSLEER. The CDR3: CASSQAAPRGEQFF. CDR3 sequence (DNA): TGCGCCAGCAGCCAAGCCGCCCCTAGGGGTGAGCAGTTCTTC.

Details on this clonotype: Since a much larger clone is just one base distant, this may be a read error. V and J are TRBV28 and TRBJ1-1, with a possible D match to TRBD1 (6 bases). V was cut by 1 base and J by 4 bases, with 13 bases left in between. CDR3 length: 15 amino acids. Germline V CDR1 and CDR2: MDHEN, SYDVKM. CDR3 in amino acids: CASSLFSQGGTEAFF. CDR3 nucleotides: TGTGCCAGCAGTTTATTCTCACAGGGAGGCACTGAAGCTTTCTTT.

This clonotype was detected many times. The chain links TRBV29-1 to TRBJ2-7; D not certain. Trimming shortened V by 5 bases and J by 2 bases, and 10 bases separated the two germline ends. In germline, CDR1 is SQVTM, CDR2 ANQGSEA. This CDR3 comprises 12 residues. The CDR3, as DNA: TGCAGCGTTTCCGGCGGCCCCTACGAGCAGTACTTC. The encoded protein is CSVSGGPYEQYF.

There are many counts of this clonotype. The chain uses TRBV20-1 and TRBJ2-7; D remains unclear. This CDR3 is built from 12 residues. Germline V gene sequence: CDR1 DFQATT, CDR2 SNEGSKA (reference sequence). The ends were cut back, 6 bases at V and 5 bases at J, with 14 bases in the middle. The CDR3, as DNA: TGCAGTGCCACACGGAAGGGCCACGAGCAGTACTTC. Translated, it gives CSATRKGHEQYF.

This clonotype came up a few times. A junction boundary mismatches the germline segment, possibly from a read error. The chain links TRBV20-1 to TRBJ2-1, with TRBD2 identical over 7 bases. The CDR3 has 18 amino acids. Germline lookup yields CDR1 DFQATT and CDR2 SNEGSKA (reference sequence). CDR3 in DNA: TGCAGTGCTAGAGGGGTCGGGGCGGGAGAGTTGTCCTACAATGAGCAGTCCTTC. Its translation is CSARGVGAGELSYNEQSF.

This clonotype was recorded a few times. The chain uses TRBV12-3 or TRBV12-4 and TRBJ1-2, with D maybe TRBD1 (5 bases). The CDR3 consists of 13 residues. Trimming took 4 bases from V and 4 from J, leaving 10 bases between them. CDR3 in amino acids: CASSSKGSYGYTF. CDR3 nucleotides: TGTGCCAGCAGTTCAAAGGGGAGCTATGGCTACACCTTC.

This clonotype has a count of ten or more. This rearrangement joins TRBV20-1 to TRBJ2-3, with D maybe TRBD2 (6 bases). The CDR3 totals 14 residues. Trimming left V 5 bases short and J 2 bases short, with 14 bases between. The V gene's germline CDR1 is DFQATT and CDR2 SNEGSKA (reference sequence). CDR3 in amino acids: CSAFSGSYTDTQYF. The CDR3 DNA follows: TGCAGTGCTTTTAGCGGATCCTACACAGATACGCAGTATTTT.

This clonotype was seen many times. The V gene is TRBV12-3 or TRBV12-4, the J gene TRBJ1-1, with D possibly being TRBD1 (5 bases). Between the trimmed V and J ends, which lost 5 bases and 4 bases, there was a span of 20 bases. The CDR3 length is 16 residues. The CDR3: CASSPRQGEDSTEAFF. Written as DNA, the CDR3 is TGTGCCAGCAGTCCGAGGCAAGGGGAGGACTCCACTGAAGCTTTCTTT.

This clonotype was recorded many times. The V call is TRBV4-3, the J call TRBJ2-7, with 11 bases aligning to TRBD2. CDR1 is LGHNA and CDR2 is YSLEER in the germline V gene. Trimming cost V 0 bases and J 4 bases; bases outside gene matches: 5. The length of the CDR3 is 16 residues. CDR3 residues: CASSQDGLAGGYEQYF. CDR3 bases: TGCGCCAGCAGCCAAGATGGGCTAGCGGGAGGATACGAGCAGTACTTC.

The table lists this clonotype with many counts. The rearrangement links TRBV28 to TRBJ2-1; 14 nucleotides line up with TRBD2. Germline lookup yields CDR1 MDHEN and CDR2 SYDVKM. Trimming took 3 bases from V and 6 from J; bases not matched to a gene: 7. The CDR3 consists of 17 residues. The CDR3 bases are TGTGCCAGCAGTTTTTGGGGTGGGACTAGCGGGAGCAATGAGCAGTTCTTC. Encoded protein: CASSFWGGTSGSNEQFF.

The rearrangement uses TRBV15 and TRBJ1-4, with no clear D. This CDR3 spans 14 amino acids. The V end lost 5 bases, the J end lost 2 bases, and 9 bases lay between the germline ends. Germline-derived CDR1 and CDR2 are LNHNV and YYDKDF (reference sequence). The CDR3 is CATSFGETNEKLFF. In DNA, the CDR3 is TGTGCCACCAGCTTCGGCGAGACTAATGAAAAACTGTTTTTT.

This sequence joins TRBV14 and TRBJ2-3; D gene uncertain. Germline-derived CDR1 and CDR2 are SGHDN and FVKESK. V lost 1 base and J lost 4, with 12 bases in between. CDR3 size: 15 residues. CDR3 region: CASSQGLGYADTQYF. The CDR3 coding sequence is TGTGCCAGCAGCCAAGGATTGGGGTACGCAGATACGCAGTATTTT.

This rearrangement joins TRBV29-1 to TRBJ2-7; D uncertain. Germline CDR1 reads SQVTM; CDR2 reads ANQGSEA. With 1 base removed from V and 1 base from J, the gap between germline ends came to 8 bases. The CDR3 loop spans 13 amino acids. CDR3: CSVEVGLSYEQYF. DNA of the CDR3: TGCAGCGTTGAAGTCGGATTGTCCTACGAGCAGTACTTC.

The chain joins TRBV24-1 to TRBJ2-3; TRBD2 agrees at 7 bases. Unmatched junction bases numbered 3, after V lost 1 base and J lost 3 bases. The CDR3 sequence is 15 residues long. Germline CDR1 is KGHDR and CDR2 is SFDVKD. CDR3 amino acids: CATSDFAGGTDTQYF. The DNA of the CDR3 is TGTGCCACCAGTGATTTCGCCGGGGGGACAGATACGCAGTATTTT.

There are many counts of this clonotype. The gene calls are TRBV24-1 and TRBJ2-1; 10 bases agree with TRBD1. J lost 4 bases, V lost 7 bases, and 3 bases had no gene match. The germline gives CDR1 KGHDR, CDR2 SFDVKD. The CDR3 has 14 amino acids. For the CDR3, the DNA is TGTGCCACCAGGGGGGACAGGGGATACAATGAGCAGTTCTTC. It is translated as CATRGDRGYNEQFF.

This clonotype was picked up a small number of times. The chain uses TRBV19 and TRBJ2-5; D is possibly TRBD1 or TRBD2 (5 bases each). Trimming left V 5 bases short and J 2 bases short, with 12 bases between. Germline CDR1 and CDR2: LNHDA and SQIVND (reference sequence). The CDR3 runs 14 residues. DNA of the CDR3: TGTGCCAGTAGTCCGGGACCCCTGCAAGAGACCCAGTACTTC. It is translated as CASSPGPLQETQYF.

The V and J genes are TRBV6-5 and TRBJ1-4; D uncertain. Trimming shortened V by 2 bases and J by 4 bases, and 11 bases separated the two germline ends. The length of the CDR3 is 15 residues. In germline, CDR1 is MNHEY, CDR2 SVGAGI. The CDR3 region has the DNA TGTGCCAGCAGTTACAATCCCGATTATAATGAAAAACTGTTTTTT. This codes for CASSYNPDYNEKLFF.

There are many counts of this clonotype. The chain is built from TRBV11-1 and TRBJ1-2; 7 nucleotides agree with TRBD1. Germline trimming cut 5 bases from V and 5 bases from J; bases unmatched to any gene: 8. CDR3 size: 14 residues. The V gene's germline CDR1 is SGHAT and CDR2 FQDESV (reference sequence). CDR3 DNA: TGTGCCAGCAGCGAGAGACAGGGCGGTTATGGCTACACCTTC. This gives the protein CASSERQGGYGYTF.

This clonotype was observed many times. This rearrangement joins TRBV2 to TRBJ2-3; 10 bases line up with TRBD2. J gave up 4 bases and V 6 bases, and 7 bases lay outside the gene matches. CDR3 length: 15 residues. Germline CDR1 is SNHLY and CDR2 is FYNNEI. CDR3 sequence: CASRLGAGGPDTQYF. The CDR3, as DNA: TGTGCCAGCAGACTGGGAGCGGGAGGGCCAGATACGCAGTATTTT.

This clonotype turned up a few times. J is TRBJ2-7 and V is TRBV29-1; 8 positions match TRBD1. Germline CDR1 is SQVTM and CDR2 is ANQGSEA. With V trimmed by 4 bases and J by 3 bases, 11 bases remained unmatched. This CDR3 region has 15 residues. The CDR3: CSVVGTGIKIYEQYF. The DNA of the CDR3 is TGCAGCGTTGTGGGGACAGGCATTAAGATCTACGAGCAGTACTTC.

This clonotype was counted at least ten times. This chain uses TRBV6-2 or TRBV6-3 with TRBJ1-1, with D uncertain. V lost 6 bases and J 4 bases, leaving 15 bases between the germline ends. CDR1 MNHEY and CDR2 SVGEGT come from the germline V gene. The CDR3 spans 14 residues. For the CDR3, the DNA is TGTGCCAGCAGGTCACGCTCGAGTAGCACTGAAGCTTTCTTT. Residues: CASRSRSSSTEAFF.

This clonotype was picked up a small number of times. DNA of the CDR3: TGTGCCAGCACCGAGGCAGGGGGAGTGCCCGGGGAGCTGTTTTTT. It encodes CASTEAGGVPGELFF. The chain carries TRBV5-6 and TRBJ2-2; 7 bases align to TRBD1. V shed 6 bases and J 6 bases; nucleotides not matched to a gene: 11. CDR1 and CDR2 (germline): SGHDT, YYEEEE. The CDR3 runs to 15 residues.

V gene TRBV6-1 combines with J gene TRBJ1-1; 11 bases line up with TRBD1. Looked up from germline, CDR1 is MNHNS and CDR2 is SASEGT. This CDR3 region has 14 residues. Trimming took 6 bases from V and 6 from J; bases not matched to a gene: 6. CDR3 coding DNA: TGTGCCAGCAGGGGGACAGGGGGAAGCGCTGAAGCTTTCTTT. It encodes CASRGTGGSAEAFF.